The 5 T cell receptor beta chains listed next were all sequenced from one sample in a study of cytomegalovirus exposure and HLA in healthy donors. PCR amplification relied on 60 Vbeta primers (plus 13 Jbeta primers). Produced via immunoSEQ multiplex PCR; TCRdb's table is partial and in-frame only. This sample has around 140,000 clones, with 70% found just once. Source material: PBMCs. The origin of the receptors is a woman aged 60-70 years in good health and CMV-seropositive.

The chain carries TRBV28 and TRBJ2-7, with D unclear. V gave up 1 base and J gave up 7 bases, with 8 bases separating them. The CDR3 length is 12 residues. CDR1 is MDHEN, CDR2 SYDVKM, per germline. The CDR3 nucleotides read TGTGCCAGCAGTTTATTTGCGAGAGAGCAGTACTTC. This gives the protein CASSLFAREQYF.

DNA of the CDR3: TGTGCCAGCAGTGACTCGGCGGGAGGGGCATACAATGAGCAGTTCTTC. Residues: CASSDSAGGAYNEQFF. This chain connects TRBV6-4 to TRBJ2-1, with 9 bases identical to TRBD2. The CDR3 runs to 16 residues. J gave up 4 bases and V 0 bases, and 4 bases lay outside the gene matches. Per the germline V gene, CDR1 is MRHNA and CDR2 is SNTAGT.

CDR3 loop: CASSLDRGLTDTQYF. In DNA, the CDR3 is TGTGCCAGCAGCCTGGACAGGGGACTCACAGATACGCAGTATTTT. The chain recombines TRBV7-3 with TRBJ2-3, with 9 bases aligning to TRBD1. Germline V gene sequence: CDR1 SGHTA, CDR2 FQGTGA. The V gene end was trimmed by 5 bases and the J gene end by 2 bases; junction bases not matched to a gene: 5. CDR3 length: 15 amino acids.

The CDR3 here is CAISGGTSGPYEQYF. The CDR3 DNA reads as TGTGCCATCAGTGGAGGGACTAGCGGCCCCTACGAGCAGTACTTC. V usage is TRBV10-3 and J usage is TRBJ2-7, with 11 bases identical to TRBD2. This CDR3 is 15 amino acids long. J lost 2 bases, V lost 4 bases, and 4 bases had no gene match. Germline CDR1 and CDR2: ENHRY and SYGVKD.

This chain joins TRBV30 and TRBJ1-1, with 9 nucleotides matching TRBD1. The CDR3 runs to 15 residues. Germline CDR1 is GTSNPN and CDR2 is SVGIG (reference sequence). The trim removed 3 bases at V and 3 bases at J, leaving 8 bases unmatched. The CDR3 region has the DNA TGTGCCTGGAGGACAAAACAGGGGGCGTACACTGAAGCTTTCTTT. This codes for CAWRTKQGAYTEAFF.